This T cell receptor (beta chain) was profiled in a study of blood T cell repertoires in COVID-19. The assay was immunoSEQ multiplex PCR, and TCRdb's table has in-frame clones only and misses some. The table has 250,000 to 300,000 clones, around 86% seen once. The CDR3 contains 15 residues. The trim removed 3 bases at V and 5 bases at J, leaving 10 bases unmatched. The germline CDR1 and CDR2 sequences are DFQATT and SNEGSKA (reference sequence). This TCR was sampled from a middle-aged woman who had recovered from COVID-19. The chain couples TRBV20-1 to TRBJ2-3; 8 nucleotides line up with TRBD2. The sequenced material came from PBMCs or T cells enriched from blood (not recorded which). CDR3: CSASGREGRLDTQYF. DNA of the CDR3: TGCAGTGCTAGTGGACGGGAGGGAAGATTAGATACGCAGTATTTT.